This T cell receptor beta chain comes out of a study of blood T cell repertoires in COVID-19. Whole-study context: The analysed material was cDNA or gDNA that came from T cells, B-cell-depleted T cells, or PBMCs.

V shed 2 bases and J 0 bases; nucleotides not matched to a gene: 20. The CDR3 length is 22 residues. Here immunoSEQ multiplex PCR was the method, and the copy in TCRdb shows in-frame clones only, minus some. This sample has under 150,000 clones, with about 88% found just once. This receptor was obtained from a woman in her 70s who had recovered from COVID-19. The chain carries TRBV6-7 and TRBJ2-4; 9 bases map to TRBD1. TRBV6-7 is reported as an ORF; its role is uncertain. The sequenced material came from peripheral blood. The CDR3 sequence is CASSYPIHTGTGMRLAKNIQYF. CDR3 sequence (DNA): TGTGCCAGCAGTTACCCCATCCATACCGGGACAGGGATGCGACTAGCCAAAAACATTCAGTACTTC.